This is a list of T cell receptor beta chains from one sample in a study of early T cells in non-severe SARS-CoV-2 infection. Each CDR3 protein is one row after TCRdb ran MiXCR on the 5' RACE reads. This table has about 50,000 distinct CDR3 sequences, 13% appearing once. The sample taken for sequencing was whole blood. The source of these receptors is an adult who was a healthcare worker with PCR-confirmed SARS-CoV-2 infection or an uninfected control (not recorded which). Each CDR3 is given with its conserved first and last residue. D genes are given only for firm matches. Clone size is stated in some rows and not others, as once, few, many or a class when expanded.

d_gene	j_gene	abundance	v_gene	CDR3nt	CDR3aa
-	TRBJ1-5	few	TRBV15	TGTGCCACCCGTCCGGGGTGGGGCAATCAGCCCCAGCATTTT	CATRPGWGNQPQHF
-	TRBJ1-1	many	TRBV6-1	TGTGCCAGCAGTGAAATCGGGGGGATTCGGACTGAAGCTTTCTTT	CASSEIGGIRTEAFF
TRBD1	TRBJ2-7	-	TRBV20-1	TGCAGTGCCCGCCGGACAGGGGACTACGAGCAGTACTTC	CSARRTGDYEQYF
-	TRBJ2-1	few	TRBV5-1	TGCGCCAGCAGCTTGCTCGACGTCAATGAGCAGTTCTTC	CASSLLDVNEQFF
TRBD1	TRBJ2-1	-	TRBV5-1	TGCGCCAGCAGCTTCGGACAGGGGGCGCCCAATGAGCAGTTCTTC	CASSFGQGAPNEQFF
TRBD2	TRBJ2-1	-	TRBV5-1	TGCGCCACCCACCTTGAGGCTAGCGGGGACAATGAGCAGTTCTTC	CATHLEASGDNEQFF
TRBD1	TRBJ2-3	many	TRBV27	TGTGCCAGCAGCCAGGGGGCTCGGGGCACAGATACGCAGTATTTT	CASSQGARGTDTQYF
-	TRBJ1-2	many	TRBV6-1	TGTGCCAGCAGTGAGAAGGTTAACTATGGCTACACCTTC	CASSEKVNYGYTF
-	TRBJ2-3	many	TRBV28	TGTGCCAGCACCCAAGCCCGTACGCAGTATTTT	CASTQARTQYF
-	TRBJ2-5	few	TRBV12-3/TRBV12-4	TGTGCCAGCAGCAGAAGACGACAAGAGACCCAGTACTTC	CASSRRRQETQYF
TRBD1	TRBJ2-5	few	TRBV11-3	TGTGCCAGCAGCCAGTACAGGGGAGAGACCCAGTACTTC	CASSQYRGETQYF
-	TRBJ2-3	many	TRBV11-2	TGTGCCAGCAGGGCGACTCACCTAAGCACAGATACGCAGTATTTT	CASRATHLSTDTQYF
-	TRBJ2-7	many	TRBV11-2	TGTGCCAGCAGCTTAGAACGGTCCTACGAGCAGTACTTC	CASSLERSYEQYF
-	TRBJ2-7	-	TRBV7-9	TGTGCCAGCAGCTCCCGCGGGGCCTACGAGCAGTACTTC	CASSSRGAYEQYF
TRBD2	TRBJ2-7	-	TRBV28	TGTGCCAGCAGGATGGGTAGCGGGGGGCTCTACGAGCAGTACTTC	CASRMGSGGLYEQYF
-	TRBJ1-1	many	TRBV5-6	TGTGCCAGCAGCTTGCCCGGGGGGGACACTGAAGCTTTCTTT	CASSLPGGDTEAFF
-	TRBJ2-3	-	TRBV24-1	TGTGCCACCAGTGATTTGGTGGGCACAGGGACTAGCACAGATACGCAGTATTTT	CATSDLVGTGTSTDTQYF
-	TRBJ2-1	-	TRBV29-1	TGCAGCGTTGACGGAAGCGGGGAGCAGTTCTTC	CSVDGSGEQFF
-	TRBJ1-6	many	TRBV7-8	TGTGCCAGCACCATGGGGGGGGGGAATTCACCCCTCCACTTT	CASTMGGGNSPLHF
TRBD2	TRBJ2-1	many	TRBV5-6	TGTGCCAGCAGGGCTAAGGGGAGGGCTAATGAGCAGTTCTTC	CASRAKGRANEQFF
-	TRBJ2-7	few	TRBV12-3/TRBV12-4	TGTGCCAGCAGTCGAATACTGGACTACGAGCAGTACTTC	CASSRILDYEQYF
-	TRBJ2-1	-	TRBV12-3/TRBV12-4	TGTGCCAGCAGGCTTCGACAGTACAATGAGCAGTTCTTC	CASRLRQYNEQFF
TRBD2	TRBJ2-5	many	TRBV12-3/TRBV12-4	TGTGCCAGCAGTTTTAGCGGGGGGTCCCAAGAGACCCAGTACTTC	CASSFSGGSQETQYF
-	TRBJ2-5	many	TRBV29-1	TGCAGCGCACGGTGGGCCTCATCCCAAGAGACCCAGTACTTC	CSARWASSQETQYF
-	TRBJ2-5	-	TRBV6-6	TGTGCCATCACCGAGCGGACCCAAGAGACCCAGTACTTC	CAITERTQETQYF
TRBD2	TRBJ2-1	many	TRBV20-1	TGCAGTGCTAGAGAAGCTAGCGGGATCTATGAGCAGTTCTTC	CSAREASGIYEQFF
-	TRBJ2-1	-	TRBV5-1	TGCGCCAGCAGCTTGGTTTCGGGACTTCGTAACGAGCAGTTCTTC	CASSLVSGLRNEQFF
-	TRBJ2-7	many	TRBV7-6	TGTGCCAGCAGCTCATCCAACCCGGGCCCCTCCTACGAGCAGTACTTC	CASSSSNPGPSYEQYF
TRBD2	TRBJ2-4	-	TRBV5-1	TGCGCCAGCAGCTTGGGCCAAAGCGGGAGGGCCAAAAACATTCAGTACTTC	CASSLGQSGRAKNIQYF
-	TRBJ2-1	many	TRBV7-3	TGTGCCAGCAGCTTAACGTATACGAGCTCCTACAATGAGCAGTTCTTC	CASSLTYTSSYNEQFF
TRBD2	TRBJ2-1	-	TRBV29-1	TGCAGCGTTAGGACCGGACTAGCCAGAAATGAGCAGTTCTTC	CSVRTGLARNEQFF
-	TRBJ1-5	many	TRBV12-3/TRBV12-4	TGTGCCAGCAGTTTAGCGCTGAGCAATCAGCCCCAGCATTTT	CASSLALSNQPQHF
TRBD1	TRBJ1-1	many	TRBV6-2/TRBV6-3	TGTGCCAGCAGCCGACAGGGGTATACTGAAGCTTTCTTT	CASSRQGYTEAFF
-	TRBJ2-4	-	TRBV5-1	TGCGCCAGCAGCGCAGCCCCGCGTGGCATTCAGTACTTC	CASSAAPRGIQYF
TRBD1	TRBJ1-1	many	TRBV7-2	TGTGCCAGCAGCTCGCAAGGGGGCAGTACTGAAGCTTTCTTT	CASSSQGGSTEAFF
TRBD1	TRBJ1-2	-	TRBV6-5	TGTGCCAGCAGTACGGGACAGAACTATGGCTACACCTTC	CASSTGQNYGYTF
-	TRBJ1-2	many	TRBV12-3/TRBV12-4	TGTGCCAGCGGCCAAACAGGGAACTATGGCTACACCTTC	CASGQTGNYGYTF
TRBD1	TRBJ1-3	-	TRBV28	TGTGCCAGCAGTCCTACAGGGGCGGAGGGAAACACCATATATTTT	CASSPTGAEGNTIYF
-	TRBJ2-7	-	TRBV4-1	TGCGCCAGCAGGGAAGAAGGGGCTGGTCCCTACGAGCAGTACTTC	CASREEGAGPYEQYF
TRBD1	TRBJ1-5	few	TRBV6-2/TRBV6-3	TGTGCCAGCAGTTACTCGCCGGACAGGGGATTGGCAGGCAATCAGCCCCAGCATTTT	CASSYSPDRGLAGNQPQHF